The subject of this entry is one TCR beta chain. The sample comes from a study of OX40 agonist ivuxolimab in advanced cancers. Study summary: Patients undergoing dose escalation presented with hepatocellular carcinoma, melanoma, renal cell or head and neck cancer. The dose-escalation cohort was approximately 84% male, with a mean age of around 60 years, ranging roughly 23 to 79.

The assay was immunoSEQ multiplex PCR, and TCRdb's table has in-frame clones only and misses some. The data show some 140,000 clones, less than 95% seen once. This CDR3 region has 15 residues. The ends were cut back, 1 base at V and 0 bases at J, with 7 bases in the middle. Germline V gives CDR1 SEHNR, CDR2 FQNEAQ (reference sequence). The chain employs TRBV7-9 and TRBJ1-3; no clear D gene. The sequencing used CD4+ or CD8+ T cells sorted from blood, collected in a trial of the OX40 agonist ivuxolimab. This sequence originates from an adult with an advanced solid tumor such as melanoma, head and neck, liver or kidney cancer. CDR3 protein: CASSLVSVSGNTIYF. For the CDR3, the DNA is TGTGCCAGCAGCTTAGTGAGTGTCTCTGGAAACACCATATATTTT.